This TCR beta chain was observed in a study of T and B cells in COVID-19 patients. Multiplex PCR with BIOMED2 TRB-A/B primer pools amplified TRB rearrangements. TCRdb itself ran the multiplex PCR reads through MiXCR, one entry per CDR3 protein. The table lists approximately 11,000 distinct CDR3 sequences, 30% of them singletons. By share of the sample, this clonotype is medium-sized (0.01 to 0.1%). Germline CDR1 and CDR2: SGHVS and FNYEAQ. The length of the CDR3 is 15 residues. With 5 bases clipped from V and 9 bases from J, the junction kept 13 bases outside the gene matches. TRB was amplified from roughly 250-500 ng of blood genomic DNA.

The source is a human donor with active COVID-19. This chain links TRBV7-6 with TRBJ2-1, with 7 positions matching TRBD1. Sequencing was carried out using blood. The chain's CDR3 is CASSGRQGQNSEQFF. The CDR3 DNA follows: TGTGCCAGCAGCGGCCGACAGGGCCAAAACAGTGAGCAGTTCTTC.